The source of this TCR beta chain is a study of T-cell memory formation after mild COVID-19 (dated by TCRdb to the early 2020s). Regarding the complete study: TCR sequence clusters from the two donors were largely donor specific. T-cell clones expanding and contracting after mild COVID-19 in a couple of donors were tracked by longitudinal TCRalpha and TCRbeta repertoire sequencing. Two young, previously healthy adult volunteers made up the cohort, one male and one female.

Worth noting for this clonotype: The target of this receptor is not known. One base away there is no much larger clone; base qualities are not given.

The instrument given in TCRdb is Illumina NovaSeq 6000. TCRalpha and TCRbeta cDNA libraries were constructed by 5'RACE with constant-segment primers, with sample barcodes and unique molecular identifiers being introduced. RNA was extracted from every sample with Trizol reagent. Library amplification was performed in two PCR steps, and a second sample barcode and Illumina TruSeq adapters were introduced in the second step. Sequencing of libraries was performed on an Illumina NovaSeq with 2 x 150 bp paired-end reads. The study's processing was this. Demultiplexing of reads and collapsing into UMI-guided consensus sequences were performed with migec v1.2.7. Using mixcr v2.1.11, UMI consensuses were aligned to TRA and TRB V and J templates and then assembled into clonotypes. Expanded or contracted clonotypes were those called significant by both edgeR and NoisET, with noise models trained on biological replicates. For edgeR calls, the thresholds were a false discovery rate-adjusted p below 0.01 and a log2 fold-change of 1. PCA with hierarchical clustering of max-normalized trajectories of the 1000 most abundant clonotypes was used as exploratory dynamics analysis. Separately sequenced CD4+ and CD8+ repertoires were used to assign the CD4 or CD8 phenotype of responding clones. TCRdb trimmed the raw reads at Q25, called clones with MiXCR and kept productive beta chains. Rows with one shared CDR3 protein collapse into an entry with the most common genes and DNA. The V and J calls and clone size are TCRdb's, not the authors'. This sample has about 360,000 distinct CDR3 sequences in its table, and approximately 15% of those were observed once. Under 25% of the sample is in the top ten clones.

What the research found in general, with its limitations: The study included only a couple of mild cases, and larger cohorts that include severe cases with pre-infection samples were judged to be necessary. From day 15 to 85, contracting clones showed balanced CD4/CD8 phenotypes, whereas a second wave of clones that expanded from day 15 to 37 leaned towards CD4+. Contracting CD4+ clones were found mainly in CM and EM memory subsets, while CD8+ clones were enriched in EMRA. Some responding clones were found in pre-infection memory, which suggests that pre-existing cross-reactive memory T cells took part in the SARS-CoV-2 response. SARS-CoV-2 specificity was not confirmed for the second-wave clones peaking on day 37.

Ficoll-Paque density gradient centrifugation was used to isolate PBMCs. Material for sequencing was PBMCs or a T cell subset sorted from them (not recorded which). This clonotype was obtained from a young man who had mild COVID-19 (a few samples of this study predate the infection). The sample titles of this study are shuffled in the database, so cell type and time point are left out; the donor was told from shared clones.

The sequenced DNA is TGTGCCAGCAGTTGGACGGACAGGTCTAGCACAGATACGCAGTATTTT. It specifies CASSWTDRSSTDTQYF. This receptor chain uses TRBV6-2 or TRBV6-3 and TRBJ2-3; 7 middle bases align to TRBD1. The germline V gene provides CDR1 MNHEY and CDR2 SVGEGT. Inclusive of the bounding cysteine and phenylalanine, the CDR3 is 16 residues long. This entry keeps only the CDR3 DNA: 48 bases, framed from base 1. The germline V and J ends show losses of 4 bases and 0 bases respectively, and no gene match explains 7 bases of the junction.